Shown below are 27 T cell receptor beta chains from a single sample sequenced in a study of T cells after yellow fever vaccination (dated by TCRdb to between 2017 and 2020). The protocol used for the library was 5' RACE. Reads for this sample came from an Illumina NovaSeq 6000. Through fastp at Q25 and MiXCR, TCRdb rebuilt clones from the public reads, retaining in-frame beta chains. Each CDR3 protein appears once, grouped with its most common genes and DNA. In this sample the table shows around 340,000 distinct CDR3 sequences, roughly an eighth of which occur a single time. The ten most abundant clones make up 2.5% to 4% of the sample. The treatment or condition label on this specimen signifies: live attenuated yellow fever vaccine strain. The sample here was CD4+ T cells sorted from PBMCs, taken 15 days after the yellow fever booster vaccination. The source is a man between 18 and 29 years old who received the YFV17D yellow fever vaccine.

This clonotype was counted at least ten times. The chain joins TRBV29-1 to TRBJ1-1; D not certain. Trimming removed 6 bases at V and 1 base at J, with 3 bases between. The CDR3 covers 10 residues. Per the germline V gene, CDR1 is SQVTM and CDR2 is ANQGSEA. CDR3 coding DNA: TGCAGCGTGACGAACACTGAAGCTTTCTTT. It translates to CSVTNTEAFF.

This chain connects TRBV6-5 to TRBJ1-5; D perhaps matches TRBD1 (6 bases). V lost 2 bases and J 5 bases, leaving 10 bases between the germline ends. Germline-derived CDR1 and CDR2 are MNHEY and SVGAGI. The CDR3 sequence is 14 residues long. The CDR3 nucleotides read TGTGCCAGCAGTTACCAACAGGGCTATCAGCCCCAGCATTTT. Translating it yields CASSYQQGYQPQHF.

This clonotype was counted a few times. The gene calls are TRBV25-1 and TRBJ2-6; the D is unclear. The germline V and J ends were trimmed by 9 bases and 2 bases, with 14 bases remaining between them. This CDR3 is built from 15 residues. CDR1 MGHDK and CDR2 SYGVNS come from the germline V gene. In nucleotides, the CDR3 is TGTGCCAGTGCTAAGGTCGGCGCTGGGGCCAACGTCCTGACTTTC. It codes for CASAKVGAGANVLTF.

A few counts support this clonotype. The CDR3 is CSARDRDSDTQYF. The CDR3 DNA reads as TGCAGTGCTAGAGATCGGGATTCAGATACGCAGTATTTT. The chain carries TRBV20-1 and TRBJ2-3; D might be TRBD2 (5 bases). V lost 0 bases, J lost 4 bases, and 8 bases lay in between. The CDR3 spans 13 residues. CDR1 DFQATT and CDR2 SNEGSKA come from the germline V gene (reference sequence).

This clonotype was seen a handful of times. V gene TRBV7-8 combines with J gene TRBJ2-7; D not resolved. In germline, CDR1 is SGHVS, CDR2 FQNEAQ. Trimming left V 7 bases short and J 2 bases short, with 15 bases between. The CDR3 runs 14 residues. CDR3 nucleotide sequence: TGTGCCAGCACCCCCTACATGGCTGCCTACGAGCAGTACTTC. It yields the protein CASTPYMAAYEQYF.

The chain carries TRBV7-9 and TRBJ2-6; D is uncertain. Germline-derived CDR1 and CDR2 are SEHNR and FQNEAQ (reference sequence). CDR3 length: 17 amino acids. V was shortened by 0 bases and J by 1 base, with 10 bases between the two germline ends. The CDR3 reads CASSLALGLSGANVLTF. The CDR3 DNA reads TGTGCCAGCAGCTTAGCATTGGGTCTATCTGGGGCCAACGTCCTGACTTTC.

The DNA of the CDR3 is TGCGCCAGCAGTCGGACAAACTCTGGAAACACCATATATTTT. It yields the protein CASSRTNSGNTIYF. This sequence joins TRBV4-1 and TRBJ1-3, with D possibly being TRBD1 (5 bases). CDR1 is MGHRA, CDR2 YSYEKL, per germline. Trimming took off 6 bases at V and 0 bases at J, with 9 bases between the two ends. The CDR3 covers 14 residues.

This clonotype turned up a few times. This chain connects TRBV7-2 to TRBJ2-3; perhaps TRBD2 as D (6 bases). CDR3 size: 16 residues. V was clipped by 1 base and J by 0 bases, with 11 bases between them. The germline V gene encodes CDR1 SGHTA and CDR2 FQGNSA. CDR3 amino acids: CASSLGVGGSTDTQYF. For the CDR3, the DNA is TGTGCCAGCAGCTTAGGGGTCGGAGGGAGCACAGATACGCAGTATTTT. The whole variable domain, remainder taken from reference TRBV7-2 and TRBJ2-3, is GAGVSQSPSNKVTEKGKDVELRCDPISGHTALYWYRQSLGQGLEFLIYFQGNSAPDKSGLPSDRFSAERTGGSVSTLTIQRTQQEDSAVYLCASSLGVGGSTDTQYFGPGTRLTVL.

Only a few counts were recorded for this clonotype. The V call is TRBV18, the J call TRBJ1-6, with unresolved D. Between the trimmed V and J ends, which lost 6 bases and 10 bases, there was a span of 16 bases. The germline gives CDR1 KGHSH, CDR2 LQKENI. This CDR3 spans 14 amino acids. In DNA, the CDR3 is TGTGCCAGCTCCCCTGCCGGGCCTATGTCACCCCTCCACTTT. Protein product: CASSPAGPMSPLHF.

This clonotype has just a few counts. This may be a read error: a much more frequent sequence differs by one nucleotide. V and J are TRBV11-2 and TRBJ1-1; no definite D call. Germline loops: CDR1 SGHAT, CDR2 FQNNGV. The V end was cut by 3 bases, the J end by 4 bases, with 12 bases between. There are 14 residues in the CDR3. Written as DNA, the CDR3 is TGTGCCAGCAGCTTCCCCTGGGGAGGCACTGAAGCTTTCTTT. As protein: CASSFPWGGTEAFF.

This clonotype was observed a handful of times. The chain combines TRBV5-1 with TRBJ2-3, with D uncertain. Trimming removed 7 bases at V and 2 bases at J, with 11 bases between. The CDR3 runs to 13 residues. Germline-derived CDR1 and CDR2 are SGHRS and YFSETQ. Written as DNA, the CDR3 is TGCGCCAGCCGGGTACCGCACACAGATACGCAGTATTTT. Translating it yields CASRVPHTDTQYF.

This clonotype was observed a handful of times. The rearrangement links TRBV9 to TRBJ1-3; D might be TRBD1 (6 bases). This CDR3 is 18 amino acids long. V was shortened by 0 bases and J by 4 bases, with 20 bases between the two germline ends. In germline, CDR1 is SGDLS, CDR2 YYNGEE. The DNA of the CDR3 is TGTGCCAGCAGCGTAGAATCCAGTGGGGGGCGCGGAGGAAACACCATATATTTT. It is translated as CASSVESSGGRGGNTIYF.

This chain links TRBV7-2 with TRBJ2-1, with D perhaps TRBD2 (6 bases). The CDR3 is 14 amino acids. The V end lost 4 bases, the J end lost 7 bases, and 14 bases lay between the germline ends. Per the germline V gene, CDR1 is SGHTA and CDR2 is FQGNSA. The CDR3 nucleotides read TGTGCCAGCAGCTCAGAGAGTAGCGGTAATGAGCAGTTCTTC. Protein product: CASSSESSGNEQFF.

The genes are TRBV28 and TRBJ2-1; TRBD1 matches at 7 bases. From germline, CDR1 is MDHEN and CDR2 SYDVKM. V lost 11 bases, J lost 1 base, and 14 bases stayed unmatched. This CDR3 contains 16 residues. Written as DNA, the CDR3 is TGTGCCTTGACTGGAACAGGGGCGCGGTCCTACAATGAGCAGTTCTTC. This encodes CALTGTGARSYNEQFF.

This clonotype was observed a few times. The V and J genes are TRBV28 and TRBJ1-3, with D perhaps matching TRBD1 (5 bases). The CDR3 is made up of 14 amino acids. The V end was cut by 5 bases, the J end by 3 bases, with 11 bases between. Per the germline V gene, CDR1 is MDHEN and CDR2 is SYDVKM. The CDR3 DNA is TGTGCCAGCAGTCTGGGGGGTATTGGAAACACCATATATTTT. Translating it yields CASSLGGIGNTIYF.

The chain carries TRBV7-9 and TRBJ2-2; 9 bases match TRBD1. V lost 5 bases and J lost 6; bases outside the gene matches: 10. The CDR3 sequence is 16 residues long. Germline V CDR1 and CDR2: SEHNR, FQNEAQ (reference sequence). The CDR3 is CASSQGTGINAGELFF. The CDR3 DNA is TGTGCCAGCAGCCAAGGGACAGGGATTAACGCCGGGGAGCTGTTTTTT.

This sequence joins TRBV6-6 and TRBJ2-7; a possible D gene is TRBD1 (6 bases). Germline CDR1 is MNHNY and CDR2 is SVGAGI (reference sequence). V lost 10 bases and J 1 base, leaving 11 bases between the germline ends. The CDR3 length is 12 residues. This CDR3 reads CATRTASYEQYV. The CDR3 nucleotides are TGTGCCACAAGGACAGCGTCCTACGAGCAGTACGTC.

J is TRBJ1-2 and V is TRBV30; 10 nucleotides match TRBD1. V gave up 3 bases and J gave up 6 bases; unmatched junction bases: 7. CDR1 is GTSNPN and CDR2 is SVGIG in the germline V gene (reference sequence). This CDR3 is 14 amino acids long. CDR3 in amino acids: CAWRNDRGLNGYTF. Here the CDR3 DNA reads TGTGCCTGGAGGAACGACAGGGGGCTGAATGGCTACACCTTC.

This clonotype came up a few times. This CDR3 fails to terminate in the conserved phenylalanine or tryptophan, so it likely reflects a read error. No DNA is shown, since the ends of the CDR3 on it are uncertain; the CDR3 is the one TCRdb lists. V usage is TRBV20-1 and J usage is TRBJ2-5. The CDR3 length equals 8 residues, ends included. CDR1 DFQATT and CDR2 SNEGSKA come from the germline V gene (reference sequence). CDR3 amino acids: CSARDPLI.

This clonotype was observed a few times. J is TRBJ1-2 and V is TRBV6-1; no definite D call. Looked up from germline, CDR1 is MNHNS and CDR2 is SASEGT. The CDR3 spans 14 residues. Trimming left V 0 bases short and J 5 bases short, with 10 bases between. The CDR3 loop is CASSEAEGAYGYTF. The DNA of the CDR3 is TGTGCCAGCAGTGAAGCAGAGGGAGCATATGGCTACACCTTC.

This clonotype showed up just a few times. V is TRBV6-6 and J is TRBJ1-1; 12 nucleotides agree with TRBD1. This CDR3 region has 18 residues. J was trimmed by 1 base and V by 4 bases; bases with no gene match: 10. The V gene's germline CDR1 is MNHNY and CDR2 SVGAGI (reference sequence). CDR3 in DNA: TGTGCCAGCAGTTCCCTGCCGGGACAGGGGGCTTCGAACACTGAAGCTTTCTTT. Protein product: CASSSLPGQGASNTEAFF.

This clonotype appeared a few times. The CDR3 nucleotides read TGTGCCAGCAGCCGCTCGGGACCTAACACTGAAGCTTTCTTT. Translated: CASSRSGPNTEAFF. The chain combines TRBV7-3 with TRBJ1-1; D perhaps matches TRBD1 (5 bases). The CDR3 sequence is 14 residues long. Germline V gene data show CDR1 as SGHTA and CDR2 as FQGTGA. V was clipped by 5 bases and J by 2 bases, with 12 bases between them.

This clonotype was seen repeatedly, ten times or more. CDR3 sequence (DNA): TGTGCCAGCCTAACAGGGGGGCACGGGTATGGCTACACCTTC. Protein sequence: CASLTGGHGYGYTF. The J gene is TRBJ1-2, the V gene TRBV28; 8 nucleotides align to TRBD1. The CDR3 spans 14 residues. From germline, CDR1 is MDHEN and CDR2 SYDVKM. With 8 bases clipped from V and 5 bases from J, the junction kept 10 bases outside the gene matches.

This clonotype was seen a handful of times. The chain recombines TRBV30 with TRBJ1-4; 7 bases align to TRBD1. V gave up 4 bases and J gave up 8 bases; unmatched junction bases: 13. The CDR3 has 15 amino acids. Per germline, CDR1 GTSNPN and CDR2 SVGIG (reference sequence). DNA for the CDR3: TGTGCCTGGAACAGGGGAGGCAGTTTCGAAGAAAAACTGTTTTTT. It is translated as CAWNRGGSFEEKLFF. Together with reference TRBV30 and TRBJ1-4, the CDR3 gives the full variable domain: SQTIHQWPATLVQPVGSPLSLECTVEGTSNPNLYWYRQAAGRGLQLLFYSVGIGQISSEVPQNLSASRPQDRQFILSSKKLLLSDSGFYLCAWNRGGSFEEKLFFGSGTQLSVL.

The V gene is TRBV4-1, the J gene TRBJ1-2, with a weak D call TRBD1 (6 bases). V dropped 6 bases and J dropped 7 bases, with 21 bases sitting between them. Per the germline V gene, CDR1 is MGHRA and CDR2 is YSYEKL. The CDR3 totals 15 residues. The CDR3 here is CASRSPTGSQVGYTF. The CDR3 DNA reads TGCGCCAGCAGGTCTCCCACAGGGAGTCAGGTTGGCTACACCTTC.

This clonotype has more than one count but fewer than ten. The chain links TRBV6-2 or TRBV6-3 to TRBJ2-7, with 8 bases matching TRBD2. Germline-derived CDR1 and CDR2 are MNHEY and SVGEGT. The length of the CDR3 is 15 residues. V gave up 2 bases and J gave up 4 bases; unmatched junction bases: 7. The CDR3 sequence is CASSYLWGLGYEQYF. The CDR3 DNA reads as TGTGCCAGCAGTTACCTATGGGGACTAGGATACGAGCAGTACTTC.

The genes are TRBV7-2 and TRBJ2-1; D unclear. Germline CDR1 SGHTA, CDR2 FQGNSA. Trimming removed 3 bases at V and 7 bases at J, with 13 bases between. This CDR3 contains 14 residues. CDR3: CASSFGNWGNEQFF. CDR3 DNA: TGTGCCAGCAGCTTTGGGAATTGGGGAAATGAGCAGTTCTTC.